What follows are 12 T cell receptor beta chains derived from one specimen sequenced in a study of neurological immune-mediated disorders. TCRdb reprocessed the 5' RACE reads with MiXCR, giving one entry per CDR3 protein. Of about 66,000 distinct CDR3 sequences in the sample, less than 4% were seen once. Input material: PBMCs. These receptors were collected from a man aged 30-40 years with multiple sclerosis.

The table lists this clonotype with many counts. This rearrangement joins TRBV20-1 to TRBJ1-2, with D maybe TRBD1 (5 bases). Trimming removed 0 bases from V and 4 bases from J, with 15 bases in between. This CDR3 spans 15 amino acids. In germline, CDR1 is DFQATT, CDR2 SNEGSKA (reference sequence). For the CDR3, the DNA is TGCAGTGCTAGAGATGGCTCTATAAGGGGCTATGGCTACACCTTC. It specifies CSARDGSIRGYGYTF.

This clonotype was detected ten times or more. The rearrangement uses TRBV20-1 and TRBJ1-4; TRBD1 might be the D (5 bases). The length of the CDR3 is 13 residues. Germline CDR1 DFQATT, CDR2 SNEGSKA (reference sequence). V lost 5 bases and J 5 bases, leaving 12 bases between the germline ends. DNA of the CDR3: TGCAGTGCTCGACTGGGACTCAATGAAAAACTGTTTTTT. Protein: CSARLGLNEKLFF.

Concerning this clonotype itself: The junction differs from germline at one of its ends, possibly a read error. The V and J genes are TRBV7-9 and TRBJ1-6; 7 nucleotides match TRBD1. The CDR3 has 14 residues. Germline V CDR1 and CDR2: SEHNR, FQNEAQ (reference sequence). Here the CDR3 reads CASSLADRFPPLNF. In DNA, the CDR3 is TGTGCCAGCAGCTTAGCGGACAGGTTTCCACCCCTCAACTTT. The full variable domain, rest sourced from reference TRBV7-9 and TRBJ1-6, is DTGVSQNPRHKITKRGQNVTFRCDPISEHNRLYWYRQTLGQGPEFLTYFQNEAQLEKSRLLSDRFSAERPKGSFSTLEIQRTEQGDSAMYLCASSLADRFPPLNFGNGTRLTVT.

There are many counts of this clonotype. This rearrangement joins TRBV20-1 to TRBJ1-2, with 8 positions matching TRBD1. The CDR3 length is 17 residues. Germline CDR1 and CDR2: DFQATT and SNEGSKA (reference sequence). After removal of 6 bases from V and 4 bases from J, the junction contained 19 bases not matched to a gene. The CDR3 bases are TGCAGTGCGAGCAACAGGGACAGGTCTATGACCCCCTATGGCTACACCTTC. As protein: CSASNRDRSMTPYGYTF.

This clonotype has a count of ten or more. The gene calls are TRBV4-2 and TRBJ2-5; the D is unclear. The CDR3 is made up of 12 amino acids. The germline gives CDR1 LGHNA, CDR2 YNFKEQ. Trimming pared 2 bases from V and 5 bases from J, leaving 6 bases between. As DNA, the CDR3 is TGTGCCAGCAGCCAACCGGGTGAGACCCAGTACTTC. This translates into CASSQPGETQYF.

This clonotype was detected ten times or more. This chain joins TRBV5-1 and TRBJ2-1; 12 nucleotides match TRBD2. V lost 4 bases and J lost 3; bases outside the gene matches: 2. CDR1 is SGHRS and CDR2 is YFSETQ in the germline V gene. This CDR3 is built from 15 residues. The CDR3 spells CASSILAGGYNEQFF. CDR3 DNA sequence: TGCGCCAGCAGCATACTAGCGGGGGGCTACAATGAGCAGTTCTTC.

This clonotype has a count of ten or more. The chain joins TRBV3-1 to TRBJ2-2; D possibly corresponds to TRBD2 (6 bases). CDR3 length: 15 amino acids. Germline V CDR1 and CDR2: LGHDT, YNNKEL (reference sequence). The V end was cut by 4 bases, the J end by 1 base, with 10 bases between. The CDR3 here is CASSRNGGNTGELFF. CDR3 bases: TGTGCCAGCAGCCGGAACGGGGGGAACACCGGGGAGCTGTTTTTT.

Many counts were recorded for this clonotype. A much larger clone lies a single base off, so this may be a read error. CDR3 DNA sequence: TGCGCCAGCAGCTTAAAGCGGGAGATGCAAGAGCAGTACTTC. Protein sequence: CASSLKREMQEQYF. The chain links TRBV5-1 to TRBJ2-7; TRBD2 matches 8 bases. The germline gives CDR1 SGHRS, CDR2 YFSETQ. The CDR3 consists of 14 residues. Losses at the gene ends were 2 bases for V and 7 bases for J; bases not matched to a gene: 8.

The V call is TRBV19, the J call TRBJ2-1, with TRBD2 matching over 8 bases. The CDR3 spans 16 residues. V was clipped by 3 bases and J by 4 bases; unmatched bases: 8. Germline-derived CDR1 and CDR2 are LNHDA and SQIVND (reference sequence). The CDR3 spells CASSILGSGTYNEQFF. CDR3 DNA sequence: TGTGCCAGTAGTATTTTGGGTAGCGGGACTTACAATGAGCAGTTCTTC.

There are many counts of this clonotype. V and J are TRBV10-3 and TRBJ2-1; the D is unclear. Germline loops: CDR1 ENHRY, CDR2 SYGVKD. The V end was cut by 4 bases, the J end by 5 bases, with 9 bases between. The CDR3 consists of 13 residues. The CDR3 sequence: CAISGPVNNEQFF. CDR3 coding DNA: TGTGCCATCAGTGGGCCAGTGAACAATGAGCAGTTCTTC.

The sample holds a few counts of this clonotype. A much larger clone sits a single nucleotide away, making a read error possible. The chain couples TRBV5-1 to TRBJ2-7; D call uncertain. Germline assignment: CDR1 SGHRS and CDR2 YFSETQ. The CDR3 is made up of 15 amino acids. The V end was cut by 5 bases, the J end by 7 bases, with 22 bases between. CDR3 amino acids: CASSLLGTSGLEQYF. The DNA of the CDR3 is TGCGCCAGCAGTCTCTTAGGAACATCGGGCTTAGAGCAGTACTTC.

The chain uses TRBV7-2 and TRBJ2-3, with D possibly matching TRBD1 (6 bases). The CDR3 length is 15 residues. Trimming took off 1 base at V and 4 bases at J, with 12 bases between the two ends. The germline gives CDR1 SGHTA, CDR2 FQGNSA. The chain's CDR3 is CASSLGTAGPDTQYF. CDR3 DNA: TGTGCCAGCAGCTTAGGGACAGCCGGCCCAGATACGCAGTATTTT.